The 5 T cell receptor beta chains presented below share a single source sample, sequenced in a study of T cell responses to AZD1222 COVID-19 vaccine. TCRdb's copy holds only in-frame clones and misses some; the assay was immunoSEQ multiplex PCR. This sample has 80,000 or so clones; 75% to 95% occur once, and the top ten carry approximately 3.2%. Sequencing used peripheral blood, obtained 28 days after the second AZD1222 dose. These receptors were taken from an adult who received the AZD1222 COVID-19 vaccine.

The V and J genes are TRBV2 and TRBJ1-2; 7 bases map to TRBD1. This CDR3 is built from 15 residues. Looked up from germline, CDR1 is SNHLY and CDR2 is FYNNEI. V dropped 8 bases and J dropped 2; count of bases not matched to a gene: 11. DNA for the CDR3: TGTGCCAGCGGTGGGGGGACAGCGCGAAACTATGGCTACACCTTC. Translating it yields CASGGGTARNYGYTF. Supplemented by reference TRBV2 and TRBJ1-2, the full variable domain reads EPEVTQTPSHQVTQMGQEVILRCVPISNHLYFYWYRQILGQKVEFLVSFYNNEISEKSEIFDDQFSVERPDGSNFTLKIRSTKLEDSAMYFCASGGGTARNYGYTFGSGTRLTVV.

The J gene is TRBJ2-2, the V gene TRBV21-1; the DNA was not compared with TRBD2, the D call given in the table. TRBV21-1 is a known pseudogene. This CDR3 region has 17 residues. CDR3 in DNA: TGTGCCAGCAGAGTAAGTAACCTAGCGGGAGCGGGCGGGGAGCTGTTTTTT. It encodes CASRVSNLAGAGGELFF.

The chain is built from TRBV2 and TRBJ2-7; D not certain. V lost 1 base and J 3 bases, leaving 10 bases between the germline ends. CDR3 length: 14 residues. Germline V lookup: CDR1 SNHLY, CDR2 FYNNEI. The CDR3 loop is CASSEGRRIYEQYF. In DNA form, the CDR3 reads TGTGCCAGCAGTGAAGGCAGGCGGATCTACGAGCAGTACTTC. Filled out from reference TRBV2 and TRBJ2-7, the complete variable domain reads EPEVTQTPSHQVTQMGQEVILRCVPISNHLYFYWYRQILGQKVEFLVSFYNNEISEKSEIFDDQFSVERPDGSNFTLKIRSTKLEDSAMYFCASSEGRRIYEQYFGPGTRLTVT.

This clone was detected once. Its ends do not fully match the called genes, so a read error is possible. This chain joins TRBV9 and TRBJ2-7; 8 bases fit TRBD2. Germline values: CDR1 SGDLS, CDR2 YYNGEE. The CDR3 is made up of 13 amino acids. The CDR3 nucleotides are TGTGCCAGCAGCGTCGGATGGCGGGGGGAGCAGCACTTC. Its translation: CASSVGWRGEQHF.

This chain joins TRBV5-4 and TRBJ1-1; TRBD1 might be the D (5 bases). CDR3 size: 14 residues. Germline V gene lookup returns CDR1 SGHNT and CDR2 YYREEE (reference sequence). The V end was cut by 0 bases, the J end by 1 base, with 7 bases between. The CDR3 loop reads CASSLGGANTEAFF. CDR3 nucleotide sequence: TGTGCCAGCAGCTTGGGCGGGGCGAACACTGAAGCTTTCTTT.